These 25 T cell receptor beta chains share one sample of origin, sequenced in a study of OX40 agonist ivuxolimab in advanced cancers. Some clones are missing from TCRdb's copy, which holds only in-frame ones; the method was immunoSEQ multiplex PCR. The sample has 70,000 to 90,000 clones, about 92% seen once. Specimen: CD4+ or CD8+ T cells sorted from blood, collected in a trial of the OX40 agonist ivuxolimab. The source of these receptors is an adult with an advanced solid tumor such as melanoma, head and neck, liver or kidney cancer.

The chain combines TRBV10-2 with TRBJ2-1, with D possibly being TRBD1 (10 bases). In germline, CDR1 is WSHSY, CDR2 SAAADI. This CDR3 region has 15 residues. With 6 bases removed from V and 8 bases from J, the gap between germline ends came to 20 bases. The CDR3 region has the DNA TGCGCCAGCAGGATGCTAGCGGGACAGGGGTATGAGCAGTTCTTC. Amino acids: CASRMLAGQGYEQFF.

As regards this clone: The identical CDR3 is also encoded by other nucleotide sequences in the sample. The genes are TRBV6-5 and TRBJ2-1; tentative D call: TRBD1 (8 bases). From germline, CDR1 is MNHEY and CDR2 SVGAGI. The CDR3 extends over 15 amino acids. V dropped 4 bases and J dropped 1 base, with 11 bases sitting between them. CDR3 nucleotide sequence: TGTGCCAGCAGTTTACAGGGGGGGTCCTACAATGAGCAGTTCTTC. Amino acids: CASSLQGGSYNEQFF.

The DNA for the CDR3 is TGTGCCAGCAGCTTAATGCGGGGGTTGGACTATGGCTACACCTTC. Protein product: CASSLMRGLDYGYTF. This chain links TRBV7-2 with TRBJ1-2, with D maybe TRBD1 (5 bases). The CDR3 has 15 amino acids. V was clipped by 2 bases and J by 3 bases, with 13 bases between them. Germline CDR1 and CDR2: SGHTA and FQGNSA. The whole variable domain, filled in from reference TRBV7-2 and TRBJ1-2, reads GAGVSQSPSNKVTEKGKDVELRCDPISGHTALYWYRQSLGQGLEFLIYFQGNSAPDKSGLPSDRFSAERTGGSVSTLTIQRTQQEDSAVYLCASSLMRGLDYGYTFGSGTRLTVV.

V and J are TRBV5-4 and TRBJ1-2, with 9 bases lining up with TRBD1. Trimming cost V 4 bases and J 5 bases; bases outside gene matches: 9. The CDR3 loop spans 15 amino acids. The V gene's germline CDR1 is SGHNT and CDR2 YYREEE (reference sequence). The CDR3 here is CASSPGTGYGYGYTF. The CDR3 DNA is TGTGCCAGCAGCCCCGGGACAGGGTATGGATATGGCTACACCTTC.

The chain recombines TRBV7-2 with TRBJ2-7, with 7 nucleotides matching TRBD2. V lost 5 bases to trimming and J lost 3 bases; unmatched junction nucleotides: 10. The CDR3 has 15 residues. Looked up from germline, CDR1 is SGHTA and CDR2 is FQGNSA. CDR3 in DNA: TGTGCCAGCAGCAAGGGACTACCGGGGCTCTACGAGCAGTACTTC. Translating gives CASSKGLPGLYEQYF.

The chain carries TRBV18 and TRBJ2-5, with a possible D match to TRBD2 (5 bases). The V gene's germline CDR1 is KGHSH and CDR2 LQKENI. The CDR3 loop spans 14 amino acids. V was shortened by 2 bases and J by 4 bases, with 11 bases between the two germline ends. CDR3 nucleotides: TGTGCCAGCTCACCATCCCCGGCGGGAGAGACCCAGTACTTC. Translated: CASSPSPAGETQYF.

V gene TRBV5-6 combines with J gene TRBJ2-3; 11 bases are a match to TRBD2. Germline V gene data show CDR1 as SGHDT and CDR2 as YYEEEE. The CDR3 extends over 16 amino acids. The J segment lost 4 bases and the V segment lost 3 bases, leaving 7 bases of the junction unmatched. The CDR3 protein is CASSSTSGSLPDTQYF. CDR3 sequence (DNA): TGTGCCAGCAGCTCCACTAGCGGGAGCCTACCAGATACGCAGTATTTT.

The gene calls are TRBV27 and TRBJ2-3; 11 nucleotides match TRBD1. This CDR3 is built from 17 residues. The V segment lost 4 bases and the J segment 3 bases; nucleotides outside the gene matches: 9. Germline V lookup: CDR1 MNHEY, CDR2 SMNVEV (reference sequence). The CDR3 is CASSSYRTGGGTDTQYF. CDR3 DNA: TGTGCCAGCAGTTCCTATCGGACAGGGGGCGGGACAGATACGCAGTATTTT.

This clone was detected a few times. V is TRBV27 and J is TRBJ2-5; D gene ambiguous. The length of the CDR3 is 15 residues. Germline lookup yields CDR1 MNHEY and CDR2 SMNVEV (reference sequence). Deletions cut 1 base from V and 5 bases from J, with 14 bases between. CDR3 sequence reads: CASSLYPELTETQYF. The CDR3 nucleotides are TGTGCCAGCAGTTTATACCCAGAATTGACGGAGACCCAGTACTTC.

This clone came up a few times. The chain's CDR3 is CASSLDGNTGELFF. In DNA form, the CDR3 reads TGTGCCAGCAGCTTAGACGGGAACACCGGGGAGCTGTTTTTT. This chain connects TRBV11-3 to TRBJ2-2, with no clear D. CDR3 length: 14 amino acids. Germline values: CDR1 SGHNT, CDR2 YENEEA. The ends were cut back, 0 bases at V and 1 base at J, with 3 bases in the middle.

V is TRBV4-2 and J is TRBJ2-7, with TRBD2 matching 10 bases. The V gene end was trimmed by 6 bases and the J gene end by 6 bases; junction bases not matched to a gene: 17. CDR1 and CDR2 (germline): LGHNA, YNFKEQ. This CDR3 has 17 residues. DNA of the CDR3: TGTGCCAGCAGATTTTCTAGCGGGGGCCTCACCGCGAGCGAGCAGTACTTC. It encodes CASRFSSGGLTASEQYF.

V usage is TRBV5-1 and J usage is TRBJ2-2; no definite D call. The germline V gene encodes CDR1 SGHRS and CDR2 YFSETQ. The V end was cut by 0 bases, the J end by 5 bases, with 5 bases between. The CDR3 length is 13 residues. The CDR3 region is CASSLDGTGELFF. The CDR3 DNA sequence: TGCGCCAGCAGCTTGGATGGGACCGGGGAGCTGTTTTTT.

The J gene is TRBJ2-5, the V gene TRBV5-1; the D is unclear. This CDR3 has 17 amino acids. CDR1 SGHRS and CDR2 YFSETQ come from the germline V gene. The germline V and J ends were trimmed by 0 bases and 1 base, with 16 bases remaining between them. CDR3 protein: CASSLVGRTYSQETQYF. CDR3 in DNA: TGCGCCAGCAGCTTGGTTGGCAGAACCTACTCCCAAGAGACCCAGTACTTC.

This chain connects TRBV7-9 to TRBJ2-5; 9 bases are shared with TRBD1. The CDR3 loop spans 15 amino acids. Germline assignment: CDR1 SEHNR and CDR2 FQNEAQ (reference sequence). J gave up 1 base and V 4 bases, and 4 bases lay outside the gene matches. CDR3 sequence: CASSSQQGAQETQYF. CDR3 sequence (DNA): TGTGCCAGCAGCTCCCAACAGGGGGCCCAAGAGACCCAGTACTTC.

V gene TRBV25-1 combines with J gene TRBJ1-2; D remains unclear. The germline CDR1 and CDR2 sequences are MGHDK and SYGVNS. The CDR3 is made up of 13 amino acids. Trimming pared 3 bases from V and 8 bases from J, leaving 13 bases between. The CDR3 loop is CASSDYAGIGYTF. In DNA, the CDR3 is TGTGCCAGCAGTGATTATGCTGGGATCGGCTACACCTTC.

The DNA of the CDR3 is TGTGCCAGCAGCGTAGCCACTTCTAACTATGGCTACACCTTC. This codes for CASSVATSNYGYTF. The genes are TRBV9 and TRBJ1-2; D is unclear. CDR1 and CDR2 from the germline V gene are SGDLS and YYNGEE. This CDR3 spans 14 amino acids. V was cut by 0 bases and J by 0 bases, with 6 bases left in between.

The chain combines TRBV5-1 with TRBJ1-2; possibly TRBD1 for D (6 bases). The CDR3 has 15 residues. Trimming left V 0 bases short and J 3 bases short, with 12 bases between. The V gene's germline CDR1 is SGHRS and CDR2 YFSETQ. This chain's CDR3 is CASSLGTGRDYGYTF. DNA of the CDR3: TGCGCCAGCAGCTTGGGAACAGGGAGAGACTATGGCTACACCTTC.

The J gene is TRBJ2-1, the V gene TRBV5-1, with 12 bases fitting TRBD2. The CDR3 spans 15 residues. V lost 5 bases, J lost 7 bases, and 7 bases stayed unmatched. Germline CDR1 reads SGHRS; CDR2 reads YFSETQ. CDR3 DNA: TGCGCCAGCAGGTCTAGCGGGGGGGCACGAAATGAGCAGTTCTTC. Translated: CASRSSGGARNEQFF.

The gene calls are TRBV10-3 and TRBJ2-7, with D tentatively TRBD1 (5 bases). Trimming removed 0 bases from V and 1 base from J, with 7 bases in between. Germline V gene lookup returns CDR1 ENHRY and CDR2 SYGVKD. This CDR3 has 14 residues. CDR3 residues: CAISESDNSYEQYF. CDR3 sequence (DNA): TGTGCCATCAGTGAGTCGGACAATTCCTACGAGCAGTACTTC.

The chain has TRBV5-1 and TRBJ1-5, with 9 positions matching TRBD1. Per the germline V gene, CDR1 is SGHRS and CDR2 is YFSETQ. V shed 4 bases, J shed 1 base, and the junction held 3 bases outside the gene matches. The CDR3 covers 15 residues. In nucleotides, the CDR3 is TGCGCCAGCAGCAAGACAGGGGGAAGCAATCAGCCCCAGCATTTT. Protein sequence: CASSKTGGSNQPQHF.

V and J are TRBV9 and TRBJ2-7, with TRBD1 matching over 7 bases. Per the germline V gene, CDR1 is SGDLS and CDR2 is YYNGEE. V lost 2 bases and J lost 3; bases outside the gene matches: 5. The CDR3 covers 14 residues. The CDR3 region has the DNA TGTGCCAGCAGCGTCCGGGACAGCCACTACGAGCAGTACTTC. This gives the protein CASSVRDSHYEQYF.

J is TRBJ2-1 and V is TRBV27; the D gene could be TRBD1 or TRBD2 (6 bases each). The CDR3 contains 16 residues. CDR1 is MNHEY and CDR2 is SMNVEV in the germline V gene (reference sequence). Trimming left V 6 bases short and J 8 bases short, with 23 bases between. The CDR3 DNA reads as TGTGCCAGCAGGGCGGGACTCCTAGGGGACATCGATGAGCAGTTCTTC. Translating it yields CASRAGLLGDIDEQFF.

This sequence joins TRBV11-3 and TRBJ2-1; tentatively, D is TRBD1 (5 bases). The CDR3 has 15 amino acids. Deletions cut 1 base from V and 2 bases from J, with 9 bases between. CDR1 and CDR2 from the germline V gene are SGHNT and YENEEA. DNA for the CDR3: TGTGCCAGCAGCTTAGCCAGGGTACCCTACAATGAGCAGTTCTTC. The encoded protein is CASSLARVPYNEQFF.

The CDR3, as DNA: TGTGCCAGCAGCTTAGAGGATGGGATAACGACAGGGCTCTATAATTCACCCCTCCACTTT. Encoded protein: CASSLEDGITTGLYNSPLHF. The rearrangement links TRBV11-3 to TRBJ1-6; the match to TRBD1 covers 7 bases. CDR1 and CDR2 (germline): SGHNT, YENEEA. The trim removed 0 bases at V and 3 bases at J, leaving 14 bases unmatched. CDR3 length equals 20 residues.

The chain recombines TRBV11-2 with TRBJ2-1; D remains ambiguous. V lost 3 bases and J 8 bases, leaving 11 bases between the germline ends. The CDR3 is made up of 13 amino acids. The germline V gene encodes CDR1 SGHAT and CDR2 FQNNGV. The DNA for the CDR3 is TGTGCCAGCAGCTTGGAACTAATCCATGAGCAGTTCTTC. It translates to CASSLELIHEQFF. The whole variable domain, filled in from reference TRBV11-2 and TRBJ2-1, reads EAGVAQSPRYKIIEKRQSVAFWCNPISGHATLYWYQQILGQGPKLLIQFQNNGVVDDSQLPKDRFSAERLKGVDSTLKIQPAKLEDSAVYLCASSLELIHEQFFGPGTRLTVL.